Listed below are T cell receptor beta chains from one sample, sequenced in a study of yellow fever vaccine responses in identical twins. TCRdb independently ran MiXCR on the RT-PCR reads; one entry per CDR3 protein. There are about 34,000 distinct CDR3 sequences in the sample; roughly 60% occur only once, and 4.5% lies in the top ten. The specimen comprised T cells from blood (PBMCs), unsorted or a sorted subset (not recorded which), sampled before or after yellow fever vaccination (not recorded which). All receptors come from a woman between 18 and 29 years old who received the yellow fever vaccine. The conserved cysteine and the conserved F or W are not part of the CDR3 here. The order of the fields is clone size, J gene, CDR3 length, V gene, CDR3 protein. The size field is filled for only some rows; it gives once, few, many or a size class.

>NA|TRBJ1-1|12|TRBV18
ASSFLQGNTEAF
>few|TRBJ1-2|11|TRBV7-2
ASSLAGRYGYT
>NA|TRBJ2-3|13|TRBV5-5
ASSPRWTGTDTQY
>NA|TRBJ2-3|11|TRBV29-1
SGGTLMTDTQY
>NA|TRBJ2-1|11|TRBV6-5
ASSYESRGEQF
>NA|TRBJ2-1|13|TRBV10-3
AISALAGRFNEQF
>NA|TRBJ2-7|12|TRBV7-6
ASSSNFGSYEQY
>NA|TRBJ2-1|16|TRBV12-3/TRBV12-4
ASVALSSGGAFYNEQF
>NA|TRBJ2-1|10|TRBV6-1
ASSEAGGEQF
>NA|TRBJ2-1|14|TRBV6-1
ASSEGPTSGSNEQF
>few|TRBJ1-2|13|TRBV4-1
ASSDVPTDHYGYT
>few|TRBJ2-3|14|TRBV12-3/TRBV12-4
ASSFKRDPLGDTQY
>few|TRBJ2-5|9|TRBV2
ASSENETQY
>NA|TRBJ1-1|12|TRBV13
ASSEVGANTEAF
>NA|TRBJ2-7|9|TRBV12-3/TRBV12-4
ASSLRNEQY
>NA|TRBJ1-5|15|TRBV18
ASSPTLTGNGNQPQH
>NA|TRBJ2-1|13|TRBV19
ASSMIRGVYNEQF
>NA|TRBJ2-3|12|TRBV11-3
ASSLDPSEDTQY
>NA|TRBJ2-3|12|TRBV2
ASTIMGLTDTQY
>few|TRBJ1-1|12|TRBV2
ASSVEGLGDEAF
>few|TRBJ1-1|12|TRBV2
ASSGQGGDTEAF
>once|TRBJ1-1|13|TRBV10-1
ASSDHRVQVTEAF
>few|TRBJ2-3|13|TRBV5-1
ASSLGQGVTDTQY
>few|TRBJ1-1|12|TRBV5-1
ASSADGGGTEAF
>few|TRBJ1-2|12|TRBV18
ASSPSAENYGYT
>NA|TRBJ2-7|11|TRBV10-3
ATRDGTTYEQY
>few|TRBJ2-1|14|TRBV13
ASSRGTSGTYNEQF
>NA|TRBJ2-2|13|TRBV20-1
SARSGGADTGELF
>few|TRBJ1-6|11|TRBV27
ASSLGGGSPLH
>NA|TRBJ2-3|12|TRBV11-3
ASSWRGITDTQY
>NA|TRBJ1-5|10|TRBV13
ASSRSNQPQH
>NA|TRBJ1-1|12|TRBV7-6
ASSSGVYGTEAF
>NA|TRBJ1-2|9|TRBV29-1
SVDAVDGYT
>NA|TRBJ2-5|11|TRBV5-5
ASSLGQVETQY